The TCR beta chain under discussion was sequenced for a study of blood T cell repertoires in COVID-19. Study-wide background: The origin of the acute and convalescent COVID-19 samples was the United States, Italy and Spain. T cells, B-cell-depleted T cells, or PBMCs supplied cDNA or gDNA.

Enrollment of patients from Seattle took place during active infection, with longitudinal follow-up. The germline gives CDR1 SNHLY, CDR2 FYNNEI. The CDR3 is 15 amino acids. V was pared by 5 bases and J by 3 bases, with 3 bases of the junction left unmatched. As handled by the study authors: Using reference gene primer amplification, nucleated cell counts were estimated. Sequencing used immunoSEQ multiplex PCR; TCRdb keeps in-frame clones, though not all of them. The V and J calls and clone size are taken from that table; D and trimming were inferred from the DNA. Among 300,000 to 350,000 clones, approximately 89% were seen once, and the ten largest hold 1.6%.

Sequenced: peripheral blood. The gene calls are TRBV2 and TRBJ2-2, with TRBD2 matching over 10 bases. This TCR was sampled from a woman under 40 with COVID-19, enrolled during active disease. In DNA form, the CDR3 reads TGTGCCAGCAGTTGGAGCGGGGGGGACACCGGGGAGCTGTTTTTT. The encoded protein is CASSWSGGDTGELFF.